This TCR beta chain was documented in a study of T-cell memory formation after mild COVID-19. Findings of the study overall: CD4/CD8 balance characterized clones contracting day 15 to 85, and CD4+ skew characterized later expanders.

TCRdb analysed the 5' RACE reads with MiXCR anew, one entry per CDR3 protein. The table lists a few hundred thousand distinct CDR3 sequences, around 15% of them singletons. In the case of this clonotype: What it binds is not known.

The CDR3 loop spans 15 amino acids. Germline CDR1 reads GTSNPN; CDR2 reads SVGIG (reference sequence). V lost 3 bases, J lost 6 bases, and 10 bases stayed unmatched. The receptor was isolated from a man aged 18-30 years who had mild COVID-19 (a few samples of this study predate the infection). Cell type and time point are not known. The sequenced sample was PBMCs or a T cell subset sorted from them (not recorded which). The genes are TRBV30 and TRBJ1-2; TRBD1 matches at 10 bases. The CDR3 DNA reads TGTGCCTGGAGGCACATGACAGGGGGCGCCGATGGCTACACCTTC. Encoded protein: CAWRHMTGGADGYTF. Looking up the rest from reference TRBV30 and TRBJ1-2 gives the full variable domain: SQTIHQWPATLVQPVGSPLSLECTVEGTSNPNLYWYRQAAGRGLQLLFYSVGIGQISSEVPQNLSASRPQDRQFILSSKKLLLSDSGFYLCAWRHMTGGADGYTFGSGTRLTVV.